The 26 T cell receptor beta chains given below trace back to one sample, sequenced in a study of blood T cells in healthy people across ages. A second about 7 to 11 cycle PCR used barcoded and J-beta primers. One entry per CDR3 protein results from TCRdb running MiXCR on the 5' RACE reads. In the table there are about 570,000 distinct CDR3 sequences, about 25% of which are singletons. Sequenced input: blood. All receptors come from a woman in her 70s in good health.

The V gene is TRBV9, the J gene TRBJ2-5, with D hard to call. From germline, CDR1 is SGDLS and CDR2 YYNGEE. V gave up 4 bases and J gave up 5 bases, with 12 bases separating them. The CDR3 totals 13 residues. The CDR3 protein is CASSPDLGETQYF. The CDR3 coding sequence is TGTGCCAGCAGCCCTGACCTGGGGGAGACCCAGTACTTC.

This rearrangement joins TRBV20-1 to TRBJ1-6, with no clear D. The germline CDR1 and CDR2 sequences are DFQATT and SNEGSKA (reference sequence). CDR3 length equals 20 residues. Trimming cost V 0 bases and J 0 bases, with 21 bases left between them. The CDR3 region has the DNA TGCAGTGCTAGAGATCCGCTGGCCAACGAACTGAGCTCCTATAATTCACCCCTCCACTTT. This encodes CSARDPLANELSSYNSPLHF.

This chain uses TRBV3-1 with TRBJ1-2; possibly TRBD1 for D (6 bases). Germline V lookup: CDR1 LGHDT, CDR2 YNNKEL (reference sequence). The V end was cut by 6 bases, the J end by 5 bases, with 13 bases between. The length of the CDR3 is 13 residues. As DNA, the CDR3 is TGTGCCAGCAGGCACAGGACAGATTATGGCTACACCTTC. It translates to CASRHRTDYGYTF. The full variable domain, in which reference TRBV3-1 and TRBJ1-2 provide the parts outside the CDR3, is DTAVSQTPKYLVTQMGNDKSIKCEQNLGHDTMYWYKQDSKKFLKIMFSYNNKELIINETVPNRFSPKSPDKAHLNLHINSLELGDSAVYFCASRHRTDYGYTFGSGTRLTVV.

This clonotype was observed a handful of times. The chain is built from TRBV11-2 and TRBJ2-4; D is possibly TRBD1 (5 bases). V was trimmed by 2 bases and J by 1 base, leaving 12 bases between them. The germline V gene encodes CDR1 SGHAT and CDR2 FQNNGV. The CDR3 spans 16 residues. CDR3: CASSLRSAGAKNIQYF. The CDR3 nucleotides are TGTGCCAGCAGCTTACGTTCGGCAGGGGCCAAAAACATTCAGTACTTC. The full variable domain, completed using reference TRBV11-2 and TRBJ2-4, is EAGVAQSPRYKIIEKRQSVAFWCNPISGHATLYWYQQILGQGPKLLIQFQNNGVVDDSQLPKDRFSAERLKGVDSTLKIQPAKLEDSAVYLCASSLRSAGAKNIQYFGAGTRLSVL.

The chain carries TRBV7-9 and TRBJ1-4, with D possibly being TRBD1 (5 bases). CDR1 SEHNR and CDR2 FQNEAQ come from the germline V gene (reference sequence). The CDR3 runs to 13 residues. V was shortened by 4 bases and J by 8 bases, with 11 bases between the two germline ends. CDR3 sequence (DNA): TGTGCCAGCAGCTCCGGGGCAGTGGAAAAACTGTTTTTT. This sequence encodes CASSSGAVEKLFF. The full variable domain, in which reference TRBV7-9 and TRBJ1-4 provide the parts outside the CDR3, is DTGVSQNPRHKITKRGQNVTFRCDPISEHNRLYWYRQTLGQGPEFLTYFQNEAQLEKSRLLSDRFSAERPKGSFSTLEIQRTEQGDSAMYLCASSSGAVEKLFFGSGTQLSVL.

The chain is built from TRBV6-2 or TRBV6-3 and TRBJ1-2, with D unclear. V was pared by 6 bases and J by 7 bases, with 6 bases between. The V gene's germline CDR1 is MNHEY and CDR2 SVGEGT. The CDR3 has 10 amino acids. The CDR3 here is CASSRGGYTF. The CDR3 region has the DNA TGTGCCAGCAGCCGGGGTGGCTACACCTTC.

This chain uses TRBV25-1 with TRBJ2-6, with 8 bases fitting TRBD2. Germline V gene data show CDR1 as MGHDK and CDR2 as SYGVNS. The CDR3 contains 22 residues. J lost 0 bases, V lost 6 bases, and 22 bases had no gene match. DNA for the CDR3: TGTGCCAGCAGCCCTGAAGGCCCGGGAGGGAAAGGCACCATCTCTGGGGCCAACGTCCTGACTTTC. Residues: CASSPEGPGGKGTISGANVLTF. Looking up the rest from reference TRBV25-1 and TRBJ2-6 gives the full variable domain: EADIYQTPRYLVIGTGKKITLECSQTMGHDKMYWYQQDPGMELHLIHYSYGVNSTEKGDLSSESTVSRIRTEHFPLTLESARPSHTSQYLCASSPEGPGGKGTISGANVLTFGAGSRLTVL.

V is TRBV3-1 and J is TRBJ1-5, with D perhaps matching TRBD1 (5 bases). Germline assignment: CDR1 LGHDT and CDR2 YNNKEL (reference sequence). CDR3 size: 14 residues. Trimming pared 3 bases from V and 7 bases from J, leaving 13 bases between. CDR3 residues: CASSQTGTNQPQHF. The CDR3 bases are TGTGCCAGCAGCCAGACCGGGACGAACCAGCCCCAGCATTTT.

The sample holds a few counts of this clonotype. The chain couples TRBV7-8 to TRBJ1-2; 9 bases line up with TRBD1. The CDR3 is 14 residues long. Per the germline V gene, CDR1 is SGHVS and CDR2 is FQNEAQ. The J segment lost 4 bases and the V segment lost 5 bases, leaving 5 bases of the junction unmatched. CDR3 nucleotide sequence: TGTGCCAGCAGCCCCGGGACAGGGCGCTATGGCTACACCTTC. It translates to CASSPGTGRYGYTF.

The rearrangement joins TRBV29-1 to TRBJ2-4; no clear D gene. Germline CDR1 is SQVTM and CDR2 is ANQGSEA. There are 13 residues in the CDR3. V lost 8 bases, J lost 3 bases, and 14 bases lay in between. Here the CDR3 DNA reads TGCAGCCTTTCCATACGGAGCAAAAACATTCAGTACTTC. Amino acids: CSLSIRSKNIQYF.

This chain joins TRBV27 and TRBJ1-2; 10 bases agree with TRBD1. The junction had 6 bases not matched to a gene; V was cut back by 5 bases and J by 3 bases. CDR3 length: 15 amino acids. In germline, CDR1 is MNHEY, CDR2 SMNVEV (reference sequence). The CDR3 protein is CASSQTGGSDYGYTF. For the CDR3, the DNA is TGTGCCAGCAGTCAGACAGGGGGCTCAGACTATGGCTACACCTTC.

This sequence joins TRBV30 and TRBJ1-3, with D maybe TRBD1 (5 bases). V was shortened by 4 bases and J by 7 bases, with 17 bases between the two germline ends. The CDR3 extends over 14 amino acids. Per the germline V gene, CDR1 is GTSNPN and CDR2 is SVGIG (reference sequence). The CDR3 sequence is CAWNTGSLGNTIYF. CDR3 bases: TGTGCCTGGAATACAGGCTCCTTGGGGAACACCATATATTTT.

This clonotype appeared a few times. The chain uses TRBV7-2 and TRBJ2-5; 8 nucleotides align to TRBD1. CDR1 and CDR2 from the germline V gene are SGHTA and FQGNSA. V lost 5 bases and J lost 7; bases outside the gene matches: 12. The length of the CDR3 is 15 residues. The CDR3, as DNA: TGTGCCAGCAGCCGGAGGACAGGGAATGAAGGGACCCAGTACTTC. Translated, it gives CASSRRTGNEGTQYF.

V is TRBV7-3 and J is TRBJ2-5; 11 nucleotides line up with TRBD2. V dropped 2 bases and J dropped 3; count of bases not matched to a gene: 8. CDR1 is SGHTA, CDR2 FQGTGA, per germline. The length of the CDR3 is 17 residues. The CDR3 DNA reads TGTGCCAGCAGCTTAGGTTCCTTAGCGGGAGGGAAAGAGACCCAGTACTTC. The encoded protein is CASSLGSLAGGKETQYF.

The rearrangement joins TRBV29-1 to TRBJ2-1, with 7 bases matching TRBD1. Germline V lookup: CDR1 SQVTM, CDR2 ANQGSEA. The CDR3 consists of 11 residues. V dropped 8 bases and J dropped 7; count of bases not matched to a gene: 5. In DNA form, the CDR3 reads TGCAGCTCGACAGGGAAGAATGAGCAGTTCTTC. Translating gives CSSTGKNEQFF.

J is TRBJ2-5 and V is TRBV24-1; D gene unclear. Trimming removed 4 bases at V and 2 bases at J, with 7 bases between. This CDR3 comprises 13 residues. CDR1 KGHDR and CDR2 SFDVKD come from the germline V gene. This CDR3 reads CATSETAQETQYF. CDR3 nucleotide sequence: TGTGCCACCAGTGAAACAGCTCAAGAGACCCAGTACTTC.

The rearrangement uses TRBV6-5 and TRBJ2-5; tentatively, D is TRBD1 (6 bases). Per germline, CDR1 MNHEY and CDR2 SVGAGI. V was pared by 6 bases and J by 0 bases, with 11 bases between. This CDR3 comprises 14 residues. CDR3 nucleotides: TGTGCCAGCAGGTCAACAGGGTACCAAGAGACCCAGTACTTC. Protein product: CASRSTGYQETQYF.

The chain joins TRBV15 to TRBJ1-4; maybe TRBD1 (6 bases). V was pared by 5 bases and J by 6 bases, with 16 bases between. Germline V gene sequence: CDR1 LNHNV, CDR2 YYDKDF (reference sequence). There are 15 residues in the CDR3. The CDR3 DNA follows: TGTGCCACCAGCGGGGGCAGGGGATTGGATGAAAAACTGTTTTTT. Its protein product is CATSGGRGLDEKLFF.

J is TRBJ2-7 and V is TRBV6-1; TRBD2 matches 8 bases. The junction had 6 bases not matched to a gene; V was cut back by 5 bases and J by 3 bases. This CDR3 spans 14 amino acids. Germline assignment: CDR1 MNHNS and CDR2 SASEGT. CDR3 region: CASSNAGGYYEQYF. The CDR3 DNA is TGTGCCAGCAGTAACGCGGGGGGTTACTACGAGCAGTACTTC.

A few counts support this clonotype. The V and J genes are TRBV7-2 and TRBJ2-7, with D uncertain. Germline V CDR1 and CDR2: SGHTA, FQGNSA. CDR3 length: 15 residues. The V and J ends lost 1 base and 1 base respectively, with 11 bases between them. CDR3 region: CASSLEGLGSYEQYF. The CDR3 bases are TGTGCCAGCAGCTTAGAGGGTCTAGGGTCCTACGAGCAGTACTTC.

The CDR3 DNA follows: TGTGCCAGCGACTATGACGGGGGCACAGATACGCAGTATTTT. This codes for CASDYDGGTDTQYF. This chain links TRBV28 with TRBJ2-3; weak D call: TRBD2 (5 bases). The CDR3 is 14 residues long. CDR1 MDHEN and CDR2 SYDVKM come from the germline V gene. Trimming took 8 bases from V and 1 from J, leaving 13 bases between them.

This clonotype occurred a few times. V usage is TRBV12-3 or TRBV12-4 and J usage is TRBJ2-1, with D tentatively TRBD1 (5 bases). CDR3 length: 15 residues. V lost 3 bases and J lost 6, with 15 bases in between. CDR3 protein: CASSFRQGSINEQFF. The CDR3 bases are TGTGCCAGCAGTTTTAGGCAGGGTAGTATCAATGAGCAGTTCTTC.

V and J are TRBV5-1 and TRBJ2-7; 8 bases match TRBD1. J gave up 5 bases and V 0 bases, and 10 bases lay outside the gene matches. In germline, CDR1 is SGHRS, CDR2 YFSETQ. The CDR3 spans 16 residues. The CDR3 coding sequence is TGCGCCAGCAGCTTGGTTATGGCAGGGGGCTTCGACGAGCAGTACTTC. Encoded protein: CASSLVMAGGFDEQYF. Variable domain in full (rest from reference TRBV5-1 and TRBJ2-7): KAGVTQTPRYLIKTRGQQVTLSCSPISGHRSVSWYQQTPGQGLQFLFEYFSETQRNKGNFPGRFSGRQFSNSRSEMNVSTLELGDSALYLCASSLVMAGGFDEQYFGPGTRLTVT.

This clonotype was observed a few times. V and J are TRBV25-1 and TRBJ2-3; TRBD2 agrees at 7 bases. Germline V gene sequence: CDR1 MGHDK, CDR2 SYGVNS. The V segment lost 1 base and the J segment 0 bases; nucleotides outside the gene matches: 4. The CDR3 length is 16 residues. For the CDR3, the DNA is TGTGCCAGCAGTGAATCTTGGGGGGGAAGCACAGATACGCAGTATTTT. Amino acids: CASSESWGGSTDTQYF.

This clonotype was detected only a few times. This sequence joins TRBV20-1 and TRBJ1-2; TRBD1 matches 7 bases. This CDR3 comprises 12 residues. Germline CDR1 and CDR2: DFQATT and SNEGSKA (reference sequence). Trimming at V came to 7 bases and at J to 4 bases, leaving 6 bases not matched to a gene. CDR3 residues: CSVPRGGYGYTF. The CDR3 nucleotides read TGCAGTGTCCCCAGGGGGGGCTATGGCTACACCTTC.

The gene calls are TRBV7-3 and TRBJ2-3; D might be TRBD2 (5 bases). This CDR3 spans 13 amino acids. V gave up 4 bases and J gave up 8 bases, with 13 bases separating them. CDR1 and CDR2 (germline): SGHTA, FQGTGA. This CDR3 reads CASSSVTAGTQYF. In nucleotides, the CDR3 is TGTGCCAGCAGCTCCGTGACTGCGGGTACGCAGTATTTT. The entire variable domain, with the rest obtained from reference TRBV7-3 and TRBJ2-3, is as follows: GAGVSQTPSNKVTEKGKYVELRCDPISGHTALYWYRQSLGQGPEFLIYFQGTGAADDSGLPNDRFFAVRPEGSVSTLKIQRTERGDSAVYLCASSSVTAGTQYFGPGTRLTVL.